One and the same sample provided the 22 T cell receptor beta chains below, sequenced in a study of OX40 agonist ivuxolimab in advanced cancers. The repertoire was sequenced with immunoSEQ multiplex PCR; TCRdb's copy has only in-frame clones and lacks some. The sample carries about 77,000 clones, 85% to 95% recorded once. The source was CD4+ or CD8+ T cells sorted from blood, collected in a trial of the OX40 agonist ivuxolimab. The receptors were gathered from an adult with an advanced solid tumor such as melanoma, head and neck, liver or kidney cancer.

Written as DNA, the CDR3 is TGTGCCAGTAGTCTCTCGTTGGAGGTCTATGGCTACACCTTC. It codes for CASSLSLEVYGYTF. The rearrangement joins TRBV19 to TRBJ1-2; D is undetermined. Between the trimmed V and J ends, which lost 5 bases and 4 bases, there was a span of 14 bases. The CDR3 sequence is 14 residues long. Per the germline V gene, CDR1 is LNHDA and CDR2 is SQIVND (reference sequence).

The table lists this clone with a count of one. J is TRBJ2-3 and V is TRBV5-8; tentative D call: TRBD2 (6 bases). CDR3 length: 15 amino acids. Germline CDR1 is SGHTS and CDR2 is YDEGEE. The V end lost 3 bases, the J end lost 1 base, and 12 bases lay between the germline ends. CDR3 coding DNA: TGTGCCAGCAGCTCCTCTTGGAGGGGCACAGATACGCAGTATTTT. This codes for CASSSSWRGTDTQYF.

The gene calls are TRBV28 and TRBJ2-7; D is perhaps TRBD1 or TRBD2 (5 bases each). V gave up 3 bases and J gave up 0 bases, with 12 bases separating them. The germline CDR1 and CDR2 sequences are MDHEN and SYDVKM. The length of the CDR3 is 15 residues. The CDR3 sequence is CASSLGDGRSYEQYF. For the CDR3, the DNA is TGTGCCAGCAGTTTGGGGGACGGACGCTCCTACGAGCAGTACTTC. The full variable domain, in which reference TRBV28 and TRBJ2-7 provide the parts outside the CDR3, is DVKVTQSSRYLVKRTGEKVFLECVQDMDHENMFWYRQDPGLGLRLIYFSYDVKMKEKGDIPEGYSVSREKKERFSLILESASTNQTSMYLCASSLGDGRSYEQYFGPGTRLTVT.

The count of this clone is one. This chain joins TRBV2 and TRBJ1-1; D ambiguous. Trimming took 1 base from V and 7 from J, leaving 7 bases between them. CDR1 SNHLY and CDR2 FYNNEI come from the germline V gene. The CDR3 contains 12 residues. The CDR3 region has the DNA TGTGCCAGCAGTGAAGGGTCTTATGAAGCTTTCTTT. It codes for CASSEGSYEAFF.

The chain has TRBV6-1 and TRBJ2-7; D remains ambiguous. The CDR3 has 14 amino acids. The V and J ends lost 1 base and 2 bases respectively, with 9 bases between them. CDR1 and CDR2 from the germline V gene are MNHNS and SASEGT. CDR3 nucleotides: TGTGCCAGCAGTGAAGGGGCATTGCCCTACGAGCAGTACTTC. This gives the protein CASSEGALPYEQYF.

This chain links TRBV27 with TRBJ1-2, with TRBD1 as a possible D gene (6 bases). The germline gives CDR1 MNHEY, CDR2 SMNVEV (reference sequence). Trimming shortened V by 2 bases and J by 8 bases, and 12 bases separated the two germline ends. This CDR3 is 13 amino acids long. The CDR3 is CASSLAGDGGYTF. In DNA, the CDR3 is TGTGCCAGCAGTTTAGCAGGGGACGGGGGCTACACCTTC.

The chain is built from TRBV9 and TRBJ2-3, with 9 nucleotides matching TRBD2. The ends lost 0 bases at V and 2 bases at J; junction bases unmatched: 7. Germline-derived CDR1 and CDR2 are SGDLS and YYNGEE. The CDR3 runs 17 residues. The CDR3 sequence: CASSVVGGRDPTDTQYF. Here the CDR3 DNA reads TGTGCCAGCAGCGTAGTTGGCGGGAGGGACCCCACAGATACGCAGTATTTT.

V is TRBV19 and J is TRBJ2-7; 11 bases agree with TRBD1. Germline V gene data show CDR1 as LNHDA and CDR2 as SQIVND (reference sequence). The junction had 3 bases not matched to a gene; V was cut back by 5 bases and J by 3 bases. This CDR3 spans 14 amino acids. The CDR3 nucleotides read TGTGCCAGTAGTTTCGGGACAGGGGGCTACGAGCAGTACTTC. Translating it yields CASSFGTGGYEQYF.

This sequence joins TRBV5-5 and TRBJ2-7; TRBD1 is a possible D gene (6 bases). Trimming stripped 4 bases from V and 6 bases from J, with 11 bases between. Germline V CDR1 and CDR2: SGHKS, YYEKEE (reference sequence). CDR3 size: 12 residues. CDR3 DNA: TGTGCCAGCAGCACAGGGACGCTCGAGCAGTACTTC. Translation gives CASSTGTLEQYF.

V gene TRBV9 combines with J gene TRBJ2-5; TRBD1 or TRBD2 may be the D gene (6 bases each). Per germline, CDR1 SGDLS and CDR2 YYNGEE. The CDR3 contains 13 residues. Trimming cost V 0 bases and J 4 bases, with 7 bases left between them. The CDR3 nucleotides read TGTGCCAGCAGCGTAGGGGGGGCAGAGACCCAGTACTTC. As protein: CASSVGGAETQYF.

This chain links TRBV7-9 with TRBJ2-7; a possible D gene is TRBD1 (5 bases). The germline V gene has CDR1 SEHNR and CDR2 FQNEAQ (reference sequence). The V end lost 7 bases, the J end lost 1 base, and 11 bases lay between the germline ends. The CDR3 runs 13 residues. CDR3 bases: TGTGCCAGCACCCCAAGGGGATCCTACGAGCAGTACTTC. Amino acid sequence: CASTPRGSYEQYF.

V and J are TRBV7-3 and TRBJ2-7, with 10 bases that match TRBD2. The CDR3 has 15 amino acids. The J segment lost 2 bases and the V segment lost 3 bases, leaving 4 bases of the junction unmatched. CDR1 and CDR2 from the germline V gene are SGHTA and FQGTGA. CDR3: CASSFLAGETYEQYF. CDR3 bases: TGTGCCAGCAGCTTTCTAGCGGGAGAGACCTACGAGCAGTACTTC.

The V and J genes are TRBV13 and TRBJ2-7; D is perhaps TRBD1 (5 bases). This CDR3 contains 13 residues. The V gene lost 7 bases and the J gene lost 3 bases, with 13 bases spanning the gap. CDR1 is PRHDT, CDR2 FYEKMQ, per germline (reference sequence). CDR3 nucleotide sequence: TGTGCCAGCACCCCCAAAGGGGACTACGAGCAGTACTTC. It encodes CASTPKGDYEQYF.

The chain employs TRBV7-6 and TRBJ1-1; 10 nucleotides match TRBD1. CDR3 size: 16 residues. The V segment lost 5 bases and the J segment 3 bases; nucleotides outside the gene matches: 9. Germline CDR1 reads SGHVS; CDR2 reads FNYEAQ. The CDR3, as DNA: TGTGCCAGCAGCCGAGGACAGGGGGTGTGGGACACTGAAGCTTTCTTT. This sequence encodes CASSRGQGVWDTEAFF.

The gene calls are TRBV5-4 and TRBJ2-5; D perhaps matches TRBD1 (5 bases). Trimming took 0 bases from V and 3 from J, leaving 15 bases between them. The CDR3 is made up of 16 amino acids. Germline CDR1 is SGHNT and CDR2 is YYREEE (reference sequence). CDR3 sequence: CASSLVGVKVEETQYF. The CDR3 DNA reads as TGTGCCAGCAGCTTGGTAGGGGTAAAGGTAGAAGAGACCCAGTACTTC. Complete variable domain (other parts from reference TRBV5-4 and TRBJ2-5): ETGVTQSPTHLIKTRGQQVTLRCSSQSGHNTVSWYQQALGQGPQFIFQYYREEENGRGNFPPRFSGLQFPNYSSELNVNALELDDSALYLCASSLVGVKVEETQYFGPGTRLLVL.

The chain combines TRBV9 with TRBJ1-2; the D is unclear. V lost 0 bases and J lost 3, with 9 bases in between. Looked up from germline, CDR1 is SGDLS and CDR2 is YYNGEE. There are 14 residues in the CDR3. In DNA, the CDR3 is TGTGCCAGCAGCGTAGCTGTATCAGACTATGGCTACACCTTC. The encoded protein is CASSVAVSDYGYTF.

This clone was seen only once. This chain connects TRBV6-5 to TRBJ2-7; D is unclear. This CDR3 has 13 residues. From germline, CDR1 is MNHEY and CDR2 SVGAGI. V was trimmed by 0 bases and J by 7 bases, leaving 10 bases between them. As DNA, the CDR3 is TGTGCCAGCAGTTACTCCCCTTATGGGGAGCAGTACTTC. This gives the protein CASSYSPYGEQYF.

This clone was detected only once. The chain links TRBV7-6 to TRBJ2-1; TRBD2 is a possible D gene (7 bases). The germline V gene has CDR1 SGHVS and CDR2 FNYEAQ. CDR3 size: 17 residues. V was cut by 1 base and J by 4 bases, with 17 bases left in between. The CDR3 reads CASSLVPGAGGYNEQFF. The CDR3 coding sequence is TGTGCCAGCAGCTTAGTTCCGGGGGCCGGGGGGTACAATGAGCAGTTCTTC.

For the CDR3, the DNA is TGTGCCAGCAGTCCGGGACAGGGGGGTGGCTACACCTTC. Translation: CASSPGQGGGYTF. The V call is TRBV27, the J call TRBJ1-2; 11 bases fit TRBD1. The CDR3 contains 13 residues. V trimming: 5 bases; J trimming: 7 bases; junction bases outside the gene matches: 3. The germline V gene encodes CDR1 MNHEY and CDR2 SMNVEV (reference sequence).

CDR3 loop: CASSPWTGENTEAFF. The DNA of the CDR3 is TGTGCCAGCAGCCCCTGGACAGGGGAGAACACTGAAGCTTTCTTT. This chain connects TRBV7-3 to TRBJ1-1; 9 bases align to TRBD1. Germline lookup yields CDR1 SGHTA and CDR2 FQGTGA. This CDR3 contains 15 residues. The ends lost 5 bases at V and 1 base at J; junction bases unmatched: 5.

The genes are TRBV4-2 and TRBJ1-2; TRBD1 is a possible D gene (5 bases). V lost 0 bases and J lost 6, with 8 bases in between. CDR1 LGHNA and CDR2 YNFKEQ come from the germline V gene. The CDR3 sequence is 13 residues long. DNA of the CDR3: TGTGCCAGCAGCCAAGATGCGGGGGATGGCTACACCTTC. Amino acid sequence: CASSQDAGDGYTF.

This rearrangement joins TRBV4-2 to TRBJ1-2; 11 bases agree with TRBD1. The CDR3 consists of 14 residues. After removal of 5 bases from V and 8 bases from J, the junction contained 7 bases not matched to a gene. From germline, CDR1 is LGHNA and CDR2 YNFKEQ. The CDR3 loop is CASSVGQGAGGYTF. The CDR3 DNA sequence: TGTGCCAGCAGCGTCGGACAGGGGGCTGGGGGCTACACCTTC.